Reported below is one T cell receptor (beta chain). The TCRbeta library was prepared with unique molecular identifiers. TCRdb reprocessed the PCR reads with MiXCR, giving one entry per CDR3 protein. Altogether approximately 230,000 distinct CDR3 sequences are present, more than 20% being singletons, with the ten largest covering 2.6%. The data originate from a study of T-cell reconstitution after alpha-beta-depleted transplantation in children. Germline lookup yields CDR1 DFQATT and CDR2 SNEGSKA (reference sequence). Trimming removed 0 bases from V and 4 bases from J; junction bases left unmatched: 6. There are 15 residues in the CDR3.

V usage is TRBV20-1 and J usage is TRBJ2-7, with 10 bases that match TRBD1. The starting material was PBMCs, obtained before TCRalphabeta/CD19-depleted stem cell transplant. The clonotype was recovered from a girl aged 2 to 9 with Fanconi anemia, due to receive a stem cell transplant. In DNA form, the CDR3 reads TGCAGTGCTAGAGAAACTAGGACAGGGGGTTACGAGCAGTACTTC. This translates into CSARETRTGGYEQYF.